Listed here are 25 T cell receptor beta chains from one sample, sequenced in a study of cytomegalovirus exposure and HLA in healthy donors. With 60 Vbeta and 13 Jbeta primers, the PCR was carried out. Sequencing was performed with immunoSEQ multiplex PCR; in TCRdb, only in-frame clones are kept and a portion is missing. This table lists some 72,000 clones. The specimen was PBMCs. Receptors originate from a man younger than 45 in good health and CMV-seronegative.

This chain joins TRBV19 and TRBJ1-2; 7 bases line up with TRBD1. CDR1 and CDR2 (germline): LNHDA, SQIVND (reference sequence). The CDR3 consists of 13 residues. Unmatched junction bases numbered 11, after V lost 9 bases and J lost 7 bases. The DNA for the CDR3 is TGTGCCAGCCGTGGTAACAGGGGTATTGGCTACACCTTC. It specifies CASRGNRGIGYTF.

The chain links TRBV4-3 to TRBJ2-1, with TRBD2 matching over 10 bases. Germline CDR1 reads LGHNA; CDR2 reads YSLEER. J was trimmed by 3 bases and V by 4 bases; bases with no gene match: 6. This CDR3 comprises 16 residues. CDR3 bases: TGCGCCAGCAGCCCCTGGACTAGCGGAAGCTACAATGAGCAGTTCTTC. Translated, it gives CASSPWTSGSYNEQFF.

The gene calls are TRBV19 and TRBJ2-1, with D tentatively TRBD1 (6 bases). The germline V gene encodes CDR1 LNHDA and CDR2 SQIVND (reference sequence). The CDR3 is 12 residues long. V dropped 10 bases and J dropped 4 bases, with 11 bases sitting between them. CDR3: CATSTGYNEQFF. CDR3 bases: TGTGCCACATCAACAGGGTACAATGAGCAGTTCTTC.

The V and J genes are TRBV11-3 and TRBJ2-1, with TRBD2 identical over 8 bases. Germline V gives CDR1 SGHNT, CDR2 YENEEA. The V segment lost 2 bases and the J segment 5 bases; nucleotides outside the gene matches: 5. The CDR3 has 15 amino acids. The CDR3 DNA is TGTGCCAGCAGCTTACCTATCGGGAGGGACAATGAGCAGTTCTTC. This translates into CASSLPIGRDNEQFF.

The chain couples TRBV6-5 to TRBJ1-1; the match to TRBD1 covers 9 bases. The CDR3 is 15 residues long. The V and J ends lost 6 bases and 8 bases, in that order; junction bases with no gene match: 13. Germline V gene data show CDR1 as MNHEY and CDR2 as SVGAGI. DNA of the CDR3: TGTGCCAGCAGCCATTTACCGGGACAGGGCACCGAAGCTTTCTTT. Protein product: CASSHLPGQGTEAFF.

This chain joins TRBV5-1 and TRBJ1-3, with D possibly being TRBD1 (5 bases). The CDR3 length is 14 residues. V lost 4 bases to trimming and J lost 0 bases, with 8 bases between them. The germline V gene has CDR1 SGHRS and CDR2 YFSETQ. CDR3 residues: CASSPTASGNTIYF. The CDR3 coding sequence is TGCGCCAGCAGCCCGACAGCCTCTGGAAACACCATATATTTT.

The CDR3 is CASSYSGRGNTIYF. CDR3 nucleotides: TGTGCCAGCAGTTACTCGGGCAGGGGAAACACCATATATTTT. V gene TRBV6-6 combines with J gene TRBJ1-3; D uncertain. The CDR3 loop spans 14 amino acids. The V and J ends lost 0 bases and 4 bases respectively, with 7 bases between them. The germline gives CDR1 MNHNY, CDR2 SVGAGI (reference sequence).

The J gene is TRBJ2-5, the V gene TRBV4-1; 8 bases line up with TRBD2. Germline-derived CDR1 and CDR2 are MGHRA and YSYEKL. After removal of 4 bases from V and 4 bases from J, the junction contained 2 bases not matched to a gene. The CDR3 loop spans 13 amino acids. CDR3 region: CASSRAGGETQYF. DNA of the CDR3: TGCGCCAGCAGCCGGGCGGGGGGAGAGACCCAGTACTTC.

This chain links TRBV29-1 with TRBJ2-5, with unresolved D. V was trimmed by 4 bases and J by 1 base, leaving 7 bases between them. Germline V CDR1 and CDR2: SQVTM, ANQGSEA. The CDR3 covers 12 residues. The CDR3 sequence: CSVANPQETQYF. CDR3 nucleotides: TGCAGCGTTGCCAATCCCCAAGAGACCCAGTACTTC.

The chain is built from TRBV30 and TRBJ1-2; 10 bases align to TRBD1. This CDR3 is 16 amino acids long. The germline V gene has CDR1 GTSNPN and CDR2 SVGIG (reference sequence). Trimming removed 0 bases from V and 2 bases from J; junction bases left unmatched: 6. The CDR3 loop reads CAWSVLRDRGNYGYTF. CDR3 nucleotide sequence: TGTGCCTGGAGTGTCCTTAGGGACAGGGGCAACTATGGCTACACCTTC.

The chain combines TRBV19 with TRBJ2-7; TRBD1 aligns across 7 bases. Germline loops: CDR1 LNHDA, CDR2 SQIVND (reference sequence). V lost 5 bases to trimming and J lost 1 base; unmatched junction nucleotides: 8. The CDR3 is 15 residues long. CDR3 amino acids: CASSVLGQSSYEQYF. The DNA for the CDR3 is TGTGCCAGTAGTGTCTTGGGACAGTCATCCTACGAGCAGTACTTC.

This sequence joins TRBV19 and TRBJ1-1; D possibly corresponds to TRBD1 (6 bases). This CDR3 contains 13 residues. CDR1 LNHDA and CDR2 SQIVND come from the germline V gene (reference sequence). Between the trimmed V and J ends, which lost 5 bases and 0 bases, there was a span of 7 bases. CDR3 sequence: CASSDRMNTEAFF. The CDR3 DNA follows: TGTGCCAGTAGTGACAGGATGAACACTGAAGCTTTCTTT.

V gene TRBV4-3 combines with J gene TRBJ1-6; 8 bases match TRBD1. Trimming at V came to 2 bases and at J to 11 bases, leaving 5 bases not matched to a gene. The CDR3 consists of 14 residues. CDR1 LGHNA and CDR2 YSLEER come from the germline V gene. The CDR3 reads CASSQRQGSAPLHF. The DNA of the CDR3 is TGCGCCAGCAGCCAAAGACAGGGGAGTGCACCCCTCCACTTT.

The chain has TRBV4-1 and TRBJ1-1; D is unclear. V lost 0 bases, J lost 5 bases, and 10 bases lay in between. Germline V gene lookup returns CDR1 MGHRA and CDR2 YSYEKL. There are 14 residues in the CDR3. CDR3 DNA sequence: TGCGCCAGCAGCCAAGATCCCACCGGTACTGAAGCTTTCTTT. Translated: CASSQDPTGTEAFF.

This chain connects TRBV5-6 to TRBJ1-3; 7 bases map to TRBD1. The CDR3 length is 15 residues. Germline V lookup: CDR1 SGHDT, CDR2 YYEEEE. Trimming cost V 4 bases and J 0 bases; bases outside gene matches: 4. The CDR3 here is CASSRDRVSGNTIYF. Written as DNA, the CDR3 is TGTGCCAGCAGCAGAGACAGGGTCTCTGGAAACACCATATATTTT.

The chain has TRBV4-3 and TRBJ1-1, with D unclear. The V gene's germline CDR1 is LGHNA and CDR2 YSLEER. The V end was cut by 0 bases, the J end by 0 bases, with 11 bases between. There are 16 residues in the CDR3. CDR3 region: CASSQDAGYLNTEAFF. The CDR3 nucleotides are TGCGCCAGCAGCCAAGATGCGGGATACCTGAACACTGAAGCTTTCTTT.

The chain uses TRBV25-1 and TRBJ2-5, with 9 bases aligning to TRBD1. Germline V gives CDR1 MGHDK, CDR2 SYGVNS. V lost 3 bases to trimming and J lost 4 bases; unmatched junction nucleotides: 9. This CDR3 comprises 16 residues. The CDR3 DNA is TGTGCCAGCAGTGAGCCACAGGGGGCGTATGGAGAGACCCAGTACTTC. Protein sequence: CASSEPQGAYGETQYF.

V and J are TRBV7-6 and TRBJ2-3; 8 bases map to TRBD2. The V and J ends lost 1 base and 5 bases, in that order; junction bases with no gene match: 14. The germline V gene encodes CDR1 SGHVS and CDR2 FNYEAQ. The length of the CDR3 is 18 residues. Written as DNA, the CDR3 is TGTGCCAGCAGCTTAGGCCCGGGACTAGTGGTAAGAGGAGATACGCAGTATTTT. Translation gives CASSLGPGLVVRGDTQYF.

The chain links TRBV5-1 to TRBJ2-3; D call uncertain. Trimming took off 1 base at V and 0 bases at J, with 9 bases between the two ends. The germline V gene has CDR1 SGHRS and CDR2 YFSETQ. The CDR3 spans 15 residues. In nucleotides, the CDR3 is TGCGCCAGCAGCTTGTTAGGCGGAAGCACAGATACGCAGTATTTT. This codes for CASSLLGGSTDTQYF.

V gene TRBV7-3 combines with J gene TRBJ2-1; D is possibly TRBD1 (5 bases). CDR1 and CDR2 from the germline V gene are SGHTA and FQGTGA. This CDR3 region has 16 residues. The V end was cut by 5 bases, the J end by 3 bases, with 17 bases between. CDR3 residues: CASSVAYQGNYNEQFF. The CDR3 bases are TGTGCCAGCAGCGTAGCTTACCAGGGAAACTACAATGAGCAGTTCTTC. The full variable domain, rest sourced from reference TRBV7-3 and TRBJ2-1, is GAGVSQTPSNKVTEKGKYVELRCDPISGHTALYWYRQSLGQGPEFLIYFQGTGAADDSGLPNDRFFAVRPEGSVSTLKIQRTERGDSAVYLCASSVAYQGNYNEQFFGPGTRLTVL.

The rearrangement joins TRBV5-1 to TRBJ1-1, with D perhaps TRBD1 (6 bases). The V end was cut by 6 bases, the J end by 1 base, with 13 bases between. There are 14 residues in the CDR3. Germline CDR1 is SGHRS and CDR2 is YFSETQ. CDR3 amino acids: CASMAGATNTEAFF. As DNA, the CDR3 is TGCGCCAGCATGGCAGGGGCAACGAACACTGAAGCTTTCTTT.

This chain connects TRBV14 to TRBJ2-7; the D gene is possibly TRBD1 (5 bases). Between the trimmed V and J ends, which lost 0 bases and 3 bases, there was a span of 12 bases. Germline V CDR1 and CDR2: SGHDN, FVKESK. The CDR3 has 15 amino acids. CDR3 DNA: TGTGCCAGCAGCCAAGAGGCAGGGTACAACTACGAGCAGTACTTC. It encodes CASSQEAGYNYEQYF.

This chain connects TRBV27 to TRBJ1-2; TRBD1 matches 7 bases. V lost 7 bases, J lost 4 bases, and 3 bases stayed unmatched. CDR3 size: 12 residues. CDR1 is MNHEY and CDR2 is SMNVEV in the germline V gene (reference sequence). CDR3 residues: CASKGTVYGYTF. As DNA, the CDR3 is TGTGCCAGCAAAGGGACAGTCTATGGCTACACCTTC.

J is TRBJ2-7 and V is TRBV6-1; 13 positions match TRBD2. CDR1 and CDR2 (germline): MNHNS, SASEGT. V shed 11 bases and J 12 bases; nucleotides not matched to a gene: 7. The CDR3 runs to 11 residues. The CDR3 DNA reads as TGTGCCGGCGAACTAGCGGGGGGGCGGTACTTC. Translated: CAGELAGGRYF.

The chain joins TRBV7-8 to TRBJ1-6; D uncertain. This CDR3 spans 15 amino acids. Germline V lookup: CDR1 SGHVS, CDR2 FQNEAQ. The ends were cut back, 1 base at V and 4 bases at J, with 8 bases in the middle. The CDR3: CASSLERGYNSPLHF. The CDR3 nucleotides are TGTGCCAGCAGCTTAGAGCGCGGATATAATTCACCCCTCCACTTT. Using reference TRBV7-8 and TRBJ1-6 for the parts outside the CDR3, the full variable domain is GAGVSQSPRYKVAKRGQDVALRCDPISGHVSLFWYQQALGQGPEFLTYFQNEAQLDKSGLPSDRFFAERPEGSVSTLKIQRTQQEDSAVYLCASSLERGYNSPLHFGNGTRLTVT.